One T cell receptor (beta chain) is described in this entry. No antigen is known for it. The data belong to a study of T-cell memory formation after mild COVID-19. Looking at the study overall: Across donors, TCR clusters were largely donor specific. Study-wide results and caveats: Contracting CD4+ clones sat mainly in CM and EM; CD8+ in EMRA. Contracting clones from day 15 to 85 showed balanced CD4/CD8; later expanders favored CD4+. Pre-infection memory showed some responding clones, and this suggested that cross-reactive memory joined.

TCRdb re-called the 5' RACE reads with MiXCR, one entry per CDR3 protein. The table includes just over 150,000 distinct CDR3 sequences, roughly 28% detected once. V was pared by 5 bases and J by 1 base, with 8 bases of the junction left unmatched. The length of the CDR3 is 16 residues. Sample: PBMCs or a T cell subset sorted from them (not recorded which). The chain recombines TRBV12-3 or TRBV12-4 with TRBJ2-5; 9 bases map to TRBD1. This TCR came from an adult woman who had mild COVID-19 (a few samples of this study predate the infection). Cell type and time point are not known. CDR3 nucleotides: TGTGCCAGCAGTCTAACCGGGACAGGGAGCCAAGAGACCCAGTACTTC. Translated: CASSLTGTGSQETQYF.